The 9 T cell receptor beta chains below come from one sample, sequenced in a study of early T cells in non-severe SARS-CoV-2 infection. TCRdb itself ran the 5' RACE reads through MiXCR, one entry per CDR3 protein. Among tens of thousands of distinct CDR3 sequences listed, 12% to 15% were seen once. The sample was whole blood. These receptors were collected from an adult who was a healthcare worker with PCR-confirmed SARS-CoV-2 infection or an uninfected control (not recorded which).

This clonotype was seen only a few times. DNA for the CDR3: TGTGCCAGCTCACCCTCTGCGGGGGCCTCCTACGAGCAGTACTTC. It specifies CASSPSAGASYEQYF. V is TRBV18 and J is TRBJ2-7; D might be TRBD2 (7 bases). Between the trimmed V and J ends, which lost 3 bases and 0 bases, there was a span of 12 bases. From germline, CDR1 is KGHSH and CDR2 LQKENI. The CDR3 has 15 amino acids.

This clonotype has only one observation. The chain couples TRBV20-1 to TRBJ2-7, with a tentative D call TRBD2 (5 bases). V dropped 6 bases and J dropped 3 bases, with 18 bases sitting between them. The CDR3 totals 14 residues. CDR1 is DFQATT, CDR2 SNEGSKA, per germline (reference sequence). The CDR3 protein is CSAPPRGALYEQYF. The CDR3 bases are TGCAGTGCCCCCCCCCGGGGAGCGCTCTACGAGCAGTACTTC.

This clonotype was seen only a few times. The J gene is TRBJ1-1, the V gene TRBV3-1; possible D gene TRBD1, 6 bases. This CDR3 contains 13 residues. Germline CDR1 reads LGHDT; CDR2 reads YNNKEL (reference sequence). Trimming removed 3 bases at V and 6 bases at J, with 11 bases between. CDR3 residues: CASSQVTGSEAFF. The CDR3 nucleotides read TGTGCCAGCAGCCAGGTTACAGGGTCTGAAGCTTTCTTT.

This clonotype was seen a few times. J is TRBJ1-1 and V is TRBV3-1; D ambiguous. Germline V gives CDR1 LGHDT, CDR2 YNNKEL (reference sequence). Deletions cut 0 bases from V and 0 bases from J, with 11 bases between. CDR3 length: 16 residues. CDR3 residues: CASSQEPLLMNTEAFF. CDR3 nucleotide sequence: TGTGCCAGCAGCCAAGAACCCCTACTAATGAACACTGAAGCTTTCTTT.

There are a few counts of this clonotype. The chain is built from TRBV28 and TRBJ1-5, with unresolved D. CDR1 is MDHEN, CDR2 SYDVKM, per germline. This CDR3 has 12 amino acids. V lost 3 bases, J lost 3 bases, and 3 bases lay in between. Written as DNA, the CDR3 is TGTGCCAGCAGTTTCGCCAATCAGCCCCAGCATTTT. Translation: CASSFANQPQHF.

The V gene is TRBV29-1, the J gene TRBJ1-1, with a tentative D call TRBD1 (6 bases). CDR1 and CDR2 from the germline V gene are SQVTM and ANQGSEA. Trimming shortened V by 4 bases and J by 1 base, and 10 bases separated the two germline ends. The CDR3 extends over 13 amino acids. The CDR3 loop reads CSVVGHPNTEAFF. For the CDR3, the DNA is TGCAGCGTTGTGGGACATCCGAACACTGAAGCTTTCTTT.

The chain carries TRBV20-1 and TRBJ1-1; D is unresolved. Trimming stripped 5 bases from V and 1 base from J, with 11 bases between. This CDR3 contains 13 residues. The germline CDR1 and CDR2 sequences are DFQATT and SNEGSKA (reference sequence). This chain's CDR3 is CSAPSRGNTEAFF. Written as DNA, the CDR3 is TGCAGTGCTCCTAGTCGGGGGAACACTGAAGCTTTCTTT.

This clonotype was counted only a few times. The chain uses TRBV24-1 and TRBJ1-1; unclear D gene. From germline, CDR1 is KGHDR and CDR2 SFDVKD. V lost 2 bases, J lost 5 bases, and 8 bases lay in between. The CDR3 length is 13 residues. CDR3 nucleotides: TGTGCCACCAGTGATTACGGGGTGACTGAAGCTTTCTTT. Protein product: CATSDYGVTEAFF.

Note on this clonotype: This may be a read error: a much more frequent sequence differs by one nucleotide. V is TRBV6-1 and J is TRBJ2-2, with TRBD1 matching 7 bases. V dropped 6 bases and J dropped 0; count of bases not matched to a gene: 1. CDR1 is MNHNS, CDR2 SASEGT, per germline. CDR3 length equals 14 residues. CDR3 protein: CASSTGANTGELFF. CDR3 DNA: TGTGCCAGCAGCACAGGGGCGAACACCGGGGAGCTGTTTTTT.